These 32 T cell receptor beta chains originate from one sample sequenced in a study of T cell repertoires in cytomegalovirus infection. TCRdb analysed the reads with MiXCR anew, one entry per CDR3 protein. The top ten hold 10% of the sample, which has fewer than 550,000 distinct CDR3 sequences, over 9% seen once. Sequencing was carried out using PBMCs. The receptors shown here come from a human donor in good health (CMV status not recorded). Some clones in this sample may be carry-over from other donors' samples.

This clonotype was observed at least ten times. The chain uses TRBV7-6 and TRBJ2-2, with 8 bases fitting TRBD2. The ends lost 1 base at V and 3 bases at J; junction bases unmatched: 4. Germline V gene sequence: CDR1 SGHVS, CDR2 FNYEAQ. CDR3 length: 16 residues. DNA for the CDR3: TGTGCCAGCAGCTTAGTGGCGGGAGGCGACACCGGGGAGCTGTTTTTT. This codes for CASSLVAGGDTGELFF. Together with reference TRBV7-6 and TRBJ2-2, the CDR3 gives the full variable domain: GAGVSQSPRYKVTKRGQDVALRCDPISGHVSLYWYRQALGQGPEFLTYFNYEAQQDKSGLPNDRFSAERPEGSISTLTIQRTEQRDSAMYRCASSLVAGGDTGELFFGEGSRLTVL.

In this sample, this clonotype turned up many times. CDR3 nucleotide sequence: TGTGCCAGTAGTATGGCGGGTGGCCGTCCTTCCTACGAGCAGTACTTC. The encoded protein is CASSMAGGRPSYEQYF. The chain employs TRBV19 and TRBJ2-7, with D possibly being TRBD2 (5 bases). CDR1 is LNHDA and CDR2 is SQIVND in the germline V gene (reference sequence). The length of the CDR3 is 16 residues. V gave up 3 bases and J gave up 1 base, with 16 bases separating them. The full variable domain, with the rest looked up from reference TRBV19 and TRBJ2-7, is DGGITQSPKYLFRKEGQNVTLSCEQNLNHDAMYWYRQDPGQGLRLIYYSQIVNDFQKGDIAEGYSVSREKKESFPLTVTSAQKNPTAFYLCASSMAGGRPSYEQYFGPGTRLTVT.

This clonotype showed up just a few times. The rearrangement links TRBV20-1 to TRBJ2-1, with a weak D call TRBD2 (6 bases). Germline V gene lookup returns CDR1 DFQATT and CDR2 SNEGSKA (reference sequence). This CDR3 has 13 residues. CDR3 in amino acids: CSTTAGSYNEQFF. The DNA of the CDR3 is TGCAGCACCACTGCCGGGAGCTACAATGAGCAGTTCTTC.

This clonotype was recorded many times. CDR3 amino acids: CASKDRGQPQHF. CDR3 in DNA: TGTGCCAGCAAGGACAGGGGCCAGCCCCAGCATTTT. The chain uses TRBV12-3 or TRBV12-4 and TRBJ1-5, with 9 bases that match TRBD1. Trimming at V came to 7 bases and at J to 7 bases, leaving 2 bases not matched to a gene. CDR3 length equals 12 residues.

This clonotype has a count of ten or more. The V gene is TRBV7-8, the J gene TRBJ1-1; no clear D gene. CDR1 is SGHVS, CDR2 FQNEAQ, per germline. The CDR3 runs 14 residues. Between the trimmed V and J ends, which lost 5 bases and 4 bases, there was a span of 14 bases. The CDR3 sequence is CASSPAVRGTEAFF. CDR3 coding DNA: TGTGCCAGCAGCCCGGCCGTCCGGGGCACTGAAGCTTTCTTT.

In this sample, this clonotype turned up many times. The rearrangement links TRBV7-8 to TRBJ2-5, with D perhaps TRBD1 (6 bases). V lost 4 bases, J lost 5 bases, and 17 bases lay in between. The CDR3 runs to 15 residues. Germline CDR1 and CDR2: SGHVS and FQNEAQ. In nucleotides, the CDR3 is TGTGCCAGCAGCTCCTCGTCCGGGCAGGGGGAGACCCAGTACTTC. Its protein product is CASSSSSGQGETQYF.

This clonotype was seen repeatedly, ten times or more. This sequence joins TRBV28 and TRBJ2-3; perhaps TRBD2 as D (5 bases). Germline V CDR1 and CDR2: MDHEN, SYDVKM. V lost 3 bases and J 1 base, leaving 14 bases between the germline ends. The CDR3 runs 16 residues. The DNA of the CDR3 is TGTGCCAGCAGTTTGTCGGGGAGTTATCGCACAGATACGCAGTATTTT. Amino acids: CASSLSGSYRTDTQYF.

To note about this clonotype: A read error may be the cause here, since a much bigger clone is one base away. This chain connects TRBV20-1 to TRBJ2-7; D is undetermined. The CDR3 runs 14 residues. V was shortened by 0 bases and J by 5 bases, with 14 bases between the two germline ends. Looked up from germline, CDR1 is DFQATT and CDR2 is SNEGSKA (reference sequence). This CDR3 is CSARDGRTDHEQYF. DNA of the CDR3: TGCAGTGCTAGAGATGGCCGGACCGACCACGAGCAGTACTTC.

This clonotype was recorded many times. The rearrangement links TRBV6-1 to TRBJ2-7, with TRBD1 matching 10 bases. Germline loops: CDR1 MNHNS, CDR2 SASEGT. This CDR3 contains 15 residues. V lost 3 bases and J lost 2; bases outside the gene matches: 4. The CDR3: CASSETGTGAYEQYF. The CDR3 nucleotides are TGTGCCAGCAGTGAGACCGGGACAGGGGCCTACGAGCAGTACTTC.

The chain links TRBV7-9 to TRBJ2-1; 8 bases align to TRBD2. Germline V gene data show CDR1 as SEHNR and CDR2 as FQNEAQ (reference sequence). V gave up 5 bases and J gave up 8 bases; unmatched junction bases: 26. The CDR3 length is 20 residues. Here the CDR3 reads CASSPIWGGRVAGSVHEQFF. CDR3 bases: TGTGCCAGCAGCCCGATATGGGGGGGGAGAGTAGCGGGGAGCGTTCATGAGCAGTTCTTC.

A note on this clonotype: A much larger clone sits a single nucleotide away, making a read error possible. This rearrangement joins TRBV6-6 to TRBJ2-5; no reliable D call. Germline V gives CDR1 MNHNY, CDR2 SVGAGI (reference sequence). This CDR3 has 11 amino acids. CDR3 region: CVSIEQETQYF. CDR3 coding DNA: TGTGTCAGCATCGAACAAGAGACCCAGTACTTC.

This clonotype was seen a few times. One end of the junction fails to match germline, which may point to a read error. The chain joins TRBV7-6 to TRBJ1-4; 7 bases line up with TRBD1. Germline V gene sequence: CDR1 SGHVS, CDR2 FNYEAQ. The CDR3 totals 10 residues. The CDR3 sequence: CASSGGDRLF. The CDR3 nucleotides are TGTGCTAGCAGTGGGGGGGACAGACTTTTT.

This clonotype was detected many times. This chain uses TRBV28 with TRBJ1-1; 8 positions agree with TRBD1. V shed 5 bases and J 4 bases; nucleotides not matched to a gene: 12. Germline V lookup: CDR1 MDHEN, CDR2 SYDVKM. The CDR3 sequence is 16 residues long. Written as DNA, the CDR3 is TGTGCCAGCAGTCCAGGACAGGGAGAGGGTCGCACTGAAGCTTTCTTT. Protein: CASSPGQGEGRTEAFF.

The chain uses TRBV30 and TRBJ2-1; 7 nucleotides line up with TRBD1. V lost 4 bases to trimming and J lost 8 bases; unmatched junction nucleotides: 8. Germline V gives CDR1 GTSNPN, CDR2 SVGIG (reference sequence). The CDR3 runs 13 residues. The CDR3 bases are TGTGCCTGGACCGAACAGGGGATCGATGAGCAGTTCTTC. This translates into CAWTEQGIDEQFF.

This chain connects TRBV20-1 to TRBJ1-2; 9 bases are shared with TRBD1. J lost 3 bases, V lost 0 bases, and 8 bases had no gene match. The germline gives CDR1 DFQATT, CDR2 SNEGSKA (reference sequence). The CDR3 is 16 residues long. CDR3: CSARDKTGGLDYGYTF. The CDR3 bases are TGCAGTGCTAGAGATAAAACAGGGGGCTTAGACTATGGCTACACCTTC.

A note on this clonotype: Possible read error: a much larger clone is one base away. CDR3 protein: CASTRQGGPSEGYNEQFF. The CDR3 coding sequence is TGCGCCAGCACCCGACAGGGGGGACCTTCAGAAGGGTACAATGAGCAGTTCTTC. The gene calls are TRBV23-1 and TRBJ2-1; 9 nucleotides agree with TRBD1. TRBV23-1 carries the ORF label, with uncertain function. This CDR3 contains 18 residues. The V gene end was trimmed by 7 bases and the J gene end by 4 bases; junction bases not matched to a gene: 17.

There are many counts of this clonotype. The chain carries TRBV5-6 and TRBJ1-5; TRBD1 matches at 9 bases. Trimming removed 7 bases from V and 2 bases from J; junction bases left unmatched: 7. The CDR3 is 15 amino acids. CDR1 and CDR2 (germline): SGHDT, YYEEEE. The CDR3 loop is CASSEDRGGNQPQHF. The CDR3 nucleotides read TGTGCCAGCTCAGAGGACAGGGGTGGCAATCAGCCCCAGCATTTT. Filled out from reference TRBV5-6 and TRBJ1-5, the complete variable domain reads DAGVTQSPTHLIKTRGQQVTLRCSPKSGHDTVSWYQQALGQGPQFIFQYYEEEERQRGNFPDRFSGHQFPNYSSELNVNALLLGDSALYLCASSEDRGGNQPQHFGDGTRLSIL.

This clonotype has at least ten counts. This chain uses TRBV28 with TRBJ2-1, with 8 bases aligning to TRBD2. The CDR3 is 14 amino acids. The junction had 5 bases not matched to a gene; V was cut back by 6 bases and J by 4 bases. The V gene's germline CDR1 is MDHEN and CDR2 SYDVKM. In DNA form, the CDR3 reads TGTGCCAGCAGGGATAGCGGGACGTACAATGAGCAGTTCTTC. It specifies CASRDSGTYNEQFF.

Notes on this clonotype: A read error is possible here, since a much larger clone lies one base away. The V gene is TRBV11-2, the J gene TRBJ2-2; D is possibly TRBD1 or TRBD2 (5 bases each). CDR3 length: 13 residues. Germline assignment: CDR1 SGHAT and CDR2 FQNNGV. The CDR3 DNA reads TGTGCCGGCAGCCCCCCGGGACCCGGGGAGCTGTTTTTT. Translation gives CAGSPPGPGELFF. Supplemented by reference TRBV11-2 and TRBJ2-2, the full variable domain reads EAGVAQSPRYKIIEKRQSVAFWCNPISGHATLYWYQQILGQGPKLLIQFQNNGVVDDSQLPKDRFSAERLKGVDSTLKIQPAKLEDSAVYLCAGSPPGPGELFFGEGSRLTVL.

This clonotype came up a few times. This rearrangement joins TRBV7-3 to TRBJ2-1; TRBD2 matches 9 bases. Germline assignment: CDR1 SGHTA and CDR2 FQGTGA. J gave up 5 bases and V 1 base, and 6 bases lay outside the gene matches. CDR3 length: 16 residues. The CDR3 DNA reads as TGTGCCAGCAGCTTAAGTAGCGGGAGACTCAACAATGAGCAGTTCTTC. Amino acid sequence: CASSLSSGRLNNEQFF.

The chain recombines TRBV12-3 or TRBV12-4 with TRBJ2-3, with 14 bases lining up with TRBD2. CDR3 size: 15 residues. The trim removed 2 bases at V and 6 bases at J, leaving 1 base unmatched. CDR3 in DNA: TGTGCCAGCAGTTTACGGACTAGCGGGAGGGATACGCAGTATTTT. Translating it yields CASSLRTSGRDTQYF.

This clonotype was counted ten times or more. The chain is built from TRBV10-3 and TRBJ2-2, with 10 bases that match TRBD1. Germline CDR1 reads ENHRY; CDR2 reads SYGVKD. V lost 3 bases to trimming and J lost 7 bases; unmatched junction nucleotides: 8. This CDR3 region has 16 residues. The CDR3, as DNA: TGTGCCATCAGTGACGGGACAGGGGATTTAAACGGGGAGCTGTTTTTT. Translated: CAISDGTGDLNGELFF.

This clonotype was found many times. This chain joins TRBV27 and TRBJ1-5; a possible D gene is TRBD1 (5 bases). Germline values: CDR1 MNHEY, CDR2 SMNVEV (reference sequence). V was pared by 6 bases and J by 3 bases, with 12 bases between. The CDR3 loop spans 14 amino acids. CDR3 bases: TGTGCCAGCAGCTTAGCAGGGTTCAATCAGCCCCAGCATTTT. It codes for CASSLAGFNQPQHF.

This clonotype was recorded many times. For the CDR3, the DNA is TGTGCCAGCAGTTCCCGGGCGGTGGATTCACCCCTCCACTTT. It is translated as CASSSRAVDSPLHF. This chain connects TRBV12-3 or TRBV12-4 to TRBJ1-6; no clear D gene. V was trimmed by 4 bases and J by 8 bases, leaving 12 bases between them. This CDR3 has 14 residues.

Many counts were recorded for this clonotype. The chain couples TRBV6-6 to TRBJ2-7; possibly TRBD2 for D (6 bases). CDR1 is MNHNY and CDR2 is SVGAGI in the germline V gene (reference sequence). Deletions cut 7 bases from V and 2 bases from J, with 15 bases between. The CDR3 consists of 14 residues. CDR3 DNA sequence: TGTGCCAGCAACTCCGGGACGGGGGCCTACGAGCAGTACTTC. This encodes CASNSGTGAYEQYF.

The chain carries TRBV10-3 and TRBJ2-3, with 8 nucleotides matching TRBD2. CDR1 ENHRY and CDR2 SYGVKD come from the germline V gene. J gave up 4 bases and V 10 bases, and 28 bases lay outside the gene matches. The length of the CDR3 is 20 residues. The CDR3 bases are TGTGCCACCAGCCCCCGGCCCTCGACCGGGGGGGCTTTCCACTCAGATACGCAGTATTTT. It translates to CATSPRPSTGGAFHSDTQYF.

This clonotype was recorded at least ten times. Germline is not matched at one junction end, which may reflect a read error. The rearrangement links TRBV20-1 to TRBJ2-4, with D possibly matching TRBD1 (6 bases). This CDR3 contains 12 residues. Germline loops: CDR1 DFQATT, CDR2 SNEGSKA (reference sequence). This CDR3 is CSASLDWGTRIF. CDR3 in DNA: TGCAGTGCTAGCCTCGACTGGGGGACAAGAATCTTC.

This clonotype was counted many times. The CDR3 sequence is CASMWTSRNEQFF. For the CDR3, the DNA is TGTGCCAGCATGTGGACTAGTCGCAATGAGCAGTTCTTC. This chain joins TRBV28 and TRBJ2-1; 7 positions agree with TRBD2. J lost 6 bases, V lost 7 bases, and 6 bases had no gene match. Looked up from germline, CDR1 is MDHEN and CDR2 is SYDVKM. The CDR3 consists of 13 residues.

This clonotype is a singleton in its sample. V and J are TRBV2 and TRBJ1-5; D unresolved. CDR3 length: 15 amino acids. The germline CDR1 and CDR2 sequences are SNHLY and FYNNEI. V was shortened by 6 bases and J by 6 bases, with 18 bases between the two germline ends. For the CDR3, the DNA is TGTGCCAGCAGGACGGACTGGGAGGGCGGTCAGCCCCAGCATTTT. It yields the protein CASRTDWEGGQPQHF. Looking up the rest from reference TRBV2 and TRBJ1-5 gives the full variable domain: EPEVTQTPSHQVTQMGQEVILRCVPISNHLYFYWYRQILGQKVEFLVSFYNNEISEKSEIFDDQFSVERPDGSNFTLKIRSTKLEDSAMYFCASRTDWEGGQPQHFGDGTRLSIL.

This clonotype was recorded many times. The rearrangement uses TRBV4-2 and TRBJ1-2; D not resolved. Germline values: CDR1 LGHNA, CDR2 YNFKEQ. CDR3 length equals 15 residues. V was shortened by 1 base and J by 0 bases, with 9 bases between the two germline ends. Written as DNA, the CDR3 is TGTGCCAGCAGCCAAGTGGTCGGCCCTAACTATGGCTACACCTTC. Protein: CASSQVVGPNYGYTF.

The chain is built from TRBV7-9 and TRBJ1-1, with D perhaps TRBD1 (5 bases). Germline CDR1 and CDR2: SEHNR and FQNEAQ (reference sequence). V gave up 2 bases and J gave up 4 bases, with 11 bases separating them. The CDR3 runs 14 residues. The CDR3 DNA reads TGTGCCAGCAGCTTAAGGGGTGGCAGCACTGAAGCTTTCTTT. It is translated as CASSLRGGSTEAFF.

This clonotype was detected ten times or more. The rearrangement uses TRBV30 and TRBJ2-1, with D possibly TRBD1 on 6 matching bases. The V end was cut by 5 bases, the J end by 2 bases, with 16 bases between. Germline lookup yields CDR1 GTSNPN and CDR2 SVGIG (reference sequence). CDR3 length equals 15 residues. CDR3 bases: TGTGCCTGGGTGGGTGTAGACAGGACCTACAATGAGCAGTTCTTC. Its translation is CAWVGVDRTYNEQFF.